This T cell receptor (beta chain) was recorded in a study of blood T cell repertoires in COVID-19. Looking at the study overall: In each case, the material was cDNA or gDNA derived from T cells, B-cell-depleted T cells, or PBMCs.

The V gene's germline CDR1 is ENHRY and CDR2 SYGVKD. The CDR3 extends over 14 amino acids. Trimming shortened V by 4 bases and J by 1 base, and 10 bases separated the two germline ends. The authors' processing: For nucleated cells, counts were estimated from reference gene primer amplification. The method was immunoSEQ multiplex PCR; TCRdb's version includes in-frame clones alone and lacks a portion of them. The V and J calls and clone size were taken over from that table, and D and trimming were inferred from the DNA. In the table there are more than 150,000 clones, about 84% of which are singletons.

V gene TRBV10-3 combines with J gene TRBJ1-1; maybe TRBD1 (6 bases). Sequencing was performed on peripheral blood. The receptor's source is a human donor in a cohort sampled during active COVID-19. CDR3 in amino acids: CAISVQDRNTEAFF. The CDR3 DNA follows: TGTGCCATCAGTGTTCAGGACAGGAACACTGAAGCTTTCTTT.